The sequence of this TCR beta chain was determined in a study of vaccination effects on CD4 cells after COVID-19. Prior to sequencing, the ViraFEST assay stimulated PBMC with viral peptide pools, which expanded the antigen-specific CD4+ T cells. CD4+ T cell isolation took place after approximately 11 days of culture. The infection with SARS-CoV-2 (confirmed by PCR) occurred in this person between March and December 2020. Some 2.2 million PBMC per well received 10 IU/ml IL-2 and roughly 9.2 ug/ml peptides in culture. Data came from immunoSEQ multiplex PCR; TCRdb stores just in-frame clones and leaves some out. The table records 20,000 to 25,000 clones, under 75% of them present only once. Trimming pared 1 base from V and 3 bases from J, leaving 13 bases between. This CDR3 is built from 15 residues. Germline CDR1 is SGHVS and CDR2 is FNYEAQ. About this clone: Its antigen is still unknown.

The chain carries TRBV7-6 and TRBJ2-7; D remains ambiguous. Sequenced material: CD4+ T cells from PBMCs cultured with a peptide pool, taken before COVID-19 vaccination. This clonotype was sampled from a human donor who had a prior SARS-CoV-2 infection. The CDR3 spells CASSLEAARFYEQYF. The CDR3 bases are TGTGCCAGCAGCTTAGAGGCTGCGCGGTTCTACGAGCAGTACTTC.